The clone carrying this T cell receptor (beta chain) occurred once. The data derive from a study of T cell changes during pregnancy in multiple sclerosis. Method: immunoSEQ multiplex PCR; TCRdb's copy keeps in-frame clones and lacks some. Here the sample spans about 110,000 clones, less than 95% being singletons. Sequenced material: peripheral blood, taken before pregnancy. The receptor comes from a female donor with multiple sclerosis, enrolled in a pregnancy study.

The CDR3 reads CASSLDRTGALRAFF. The CDR3 coding sequence is TGTGCCAGCAGCTTGGATAGGACAGGGGCCCTACGGGCTTTCTTT. The rearrangement uses TRBV5-6 and TRBJ1-1, with 9 nucleotides matching TRBD1. Germline V lookup: CDR1 SGHDT, CDR2 YYEEEE. This CDR3 spans 15 amino acids. The trim removed 0 bases at V and 11 bases at J, leaving 11 bases unmatched.